This T cell receptor beta chain was sequenced during a study of blood T cell repertoires in COVID-19. Study-level background: COVID-19 samples from acute and convalescent phases originated in the United States, Italy and Spain.

The repertoire was sequenced with immunoSEQ multiplex PCR; TCRdb's copy has only in-frame clones and lacks some. The top ten hold under 6% of the sample, which has about 320,000 clones, over 75% seen once. This clone is a singleton in its sample. The participants were between roughly 18 and 89 years old and came from about two dozen US areas. Symptom resolution, clearance, or two negative PCRs marked donors in Cohort 3 as recovered. The CDR3 sequence is 11 residues long. Trimming left V 6 bases short and J 6 bases short, with 10 bases between. Per the germline V gene, CDR1 is SGHRS and CDR2 is YFSETQ.

The sample taken for sequencing was PBMCs or T cells enriched from blood (not recorded which). The clonotype was recovered from a man aged 30 to 39 who had recovered from COVID-19. The chain links TRBV5-1 to TRBJ2-7; D may be TRBD1 (6 bases). CDR3 region: CASNRDTEQYF. The CDR3 DNA reads TGCGCCAGCAACCGGGACACCGAGCAGTACTTC.